One and the same sample provided the 13 T cell receptor beta chains below, sequenced in a study of vaccination and CD4 T cells after COVID-19. The Oncomine TCR Beta short-read assay sequenced DNA from cultured CD4+ T cells. From the PCR reads, TCRdb called clonotypes with MiXCR, one entry per CDR3 protein. This table holds about 23,000 distinct CDR3 sequences, roughly two thirds found once. The treatment is: roughly 11-day PBMC culture with coronavirus spike peptide pools or control peptides (ViraFEST assay). No cognate antigen is known for these TCRs. Sample: CD4+ T cells from blood, cultured in vitro, taken after SARS-CoV-2 vaccination. These receptors all come from a human donor who received a COVID-19 vaccine.

The CDR3 bases are TGTGCCAGCAGACCCGGGACAGGGGGGGACTATGGCTACACCTTC. It encodes CASRPGTGGDYGYTF. V and J are TRBV6-1 and TRBJ1-2; 11 bases align to TRBD1. The ends lost 6 bases at V and 3 bases at J; junction bases unmatched: 6. The germline V gene has CDR1 MNHNS and CDR2 SASEGT. The CDR3 is 15 amino acids.

The CDR3 loop is CASSLGPAVGIGAYEQYF. In nucleotides, the CDR3 is TGTGCCAGCAGCTTAGGTCCGGCTGTAGGGATTGGGGCCTACGAGCAGTACTTC. The rearrangement joins TRBV7-6 to TRBJ2-7; D gene unclear. This CDR3 is built from 18 residues. In germline, CDR1 is SGHVS, CDR2 FNYEAQ. V lost 1 base and J lost 2, with 21 bases in between.

The CDR3 DNA reads TGTGCCAGTAGTATTGACAGGAAGGTCGGAGATACGCAGTATTTT. It specifies CASSIDRKVGDTQYF. V is TRBV19 and J is TRBJ2-3, with D possibly TRBD1 on 6 matching bases. Trimming left V 3 bases short and J 5 bases short, with 15 bases between. The length of the CDR3 is 15 residues. Germline CDR1 is LNHDA and CDR2 is SQIVND (reference sequence). Together with reference TRBV19 and TRBJ2-3, the CDR3 gives the full variable domain: DGGITQSPKYLFRKEGQNVTLSCEQNLNHDAMYWYRQDPGQGLRLIYYSQIVNDFQKGDIAEGYSVSREKKESFPLTVTSAQKNPTAFYLCASSIDRKVGDTQYFGPGTRLTVL.

The rearrangement uses TRBV7-2 and TRBJ2-7; tentative D call: TRBD2 (7 bases). The CDR3 has 16 amino acids. CDR1 is SGHTA and CDR2 is FQGNSA in the germline V gene. V was trimmed by 4 bases and J by 2 bases, leaving 18 bases between them. The CDR3 is CASSSPDSGGPYEQYF. CDR3 DNA sequence: TGTGCCAGCAGCTCCCCCGACTCGGGGGGCCCCTACGAGCAGTACTTC.

The chain uses TRBV6-1 and TRBJ1-4; D gene uncertain. CDR3 length: 15 amino acids. CDR1 and CDR2 from the germline V gene are MNHNS and SASEGT. V dropped 0 bases and J dropped 8 bases, with 13 bases sitting between them. As DNA, the CDR3 is TGTGCCAGCAGTGAAGCGCAGACGATCAGGGAAAAACTGTTTTTT. Translation: CASSEAQTIREKLFF.

The chain uses TRBV7-2 and TRBJ2-1, with D possibly being TRBD2 (6 bases). Trimming took 4 bases from V and 11 from J, leaving 15 bases between them. This CDR3 has 13 amino acids. CDR1 is SGHTA, CDR2 FQGNSA, per germline. CDR3 in DNA: TGTGCCAGCAGCTCCCCTGGGGGGAAGAAGCAGTTCTTC. This codes for CASSSPGGKKQFF.

The rearrangement joins TRBV7-8 to TRBJ2-5, with 9 bases lining up with TRBD2. There are 16 residues in the CDR3. With 6 bases clipped from V and 1 base from J, the junction kept 9 bases outside the gene matches. Germline loops: CDR1 SGHVS, CDR2 FQNEAQ. CDR3 in amino acids: CASSPIAGASQETQYF. The CDR3 DNA is TGTGCCAGCAGTCCGATAGCGGGGGCGTCCCAAGAGACCCAGTACTTC.

This clonotype was detected a few times. The V call is TRBV15, the J call TRBJ2-3; D may correspond to TRBD1 or TRBD2 (5 bases each). The ends were cut back, 0 bases at V and 6 bases at J, with 13 bases in the middle. The CDR3 extends over 15 amino acids. Germline-derived CDR1 and CDR2 are LNHNV and YYDKDF (reference sequence). The CDR3 DNA follows: TGTGCCACCAGCAGAGACGGGACCCCAAGGGATACGCAGTATTTT. Its translation is CATSRDGTPRDTQYF.

The chain joins TRBV5-4 to TRBJ2-5, with 11 bases matching TRBD2. Germline V CDR1 and CDR2: SGHNT, YYREEE (reference sequence). The CDR3 is 13 residues long. Trimming cost V 4 bases and J 5 bases; bases outside gene matches: 1. DNA of the CDR3: TGTGCCAGCAGCCGGACTAGCGGGGAGACCCAGTACTTC. This translates into CASSRTSGETQYF.

The chain links TRBV30 to TRBJ2-5; possibly TRBD1 for D (6 bases). CDR1 and CDR2 from the germline V gene are GTSNPN and SVGIG (reference sequence). V dropped 6 bases and J dropped 0 bases, with 11 bases sitting between them. The CDR3 is made up of 13 amino acids. As DNA, the CDR3 is TGTGCCTGTCTCTGGGACAACCAAGAGACCCAGTACTTC. Amino acid sequence: CACLWDNQETQYF. The full variable domain, in which reference TRBV30 and TRBJ2-5 provide the parts outside the CDR3, is SQTIHQWPATLVQPVGSPLSLECTVEGTSNPNLYWYRQAAGRGLQLLFYSVGIGQISSEVPQNLSASRPQDRQFILSSKKLLLSDSGFYLCACLWDNQETQYFGPGTRLLVL.

The rearrangement links TRBV19 to TRBJ2-7, with TRBD1 matching over 7 bases. CDR3 length equals 14 residues. The J segment lost 2 bases and the V segment lost 5 bases, leaving 6 bases of the junction unmatched. Germline lookup yields CDR1 LNHDA and CDR2 SQIVND (reference sequence). The CDR3 coding sequence is TGTGCCAGTAGTTCCCGGGACAGCCCCTACGAGCAGTACTTC. Translation: CASSSRDSPYEQYF.

The table lists this clonotype with a count of one. The chain links TRBV6-1 to TRBJ1-2; perhaps TRBD1 as D (5 bases). Germline V gene sequence: CDR1 MNHNS, CDR2 SASEGT. The V end was cut by 3 bases, the J end by 5 bases, with 22 bases between. This CDR3 region has 17 residues. The CDR3: CASSDEFQGMEVYGYTF. The CDR3 bases are TGTGCCAGCAGTGATGAGTTCCAGGGTATGGAGGTTTATGGCTACACCTTC.

Only a few counts were recorded for this clonotype. V is TRBV19 and J is TRBJ1-5, with a weak D call TRBD1 (6 bases). V gave up 1 base and J gave up 5 bases, with 15 bases separating them. The CDR3 totals 16 residues. The germline V gene has CDR1 LNHDA and CDR2 SQIVND (reference sequence). Here the CDR3 reads CASSIGGGTSYQPQHF. CDR3 bases: TGTGCCAGTAGTATAGGAGGGGGGACAAGTTATCAGCCCCAGCATTTT.